These 22 T cell receptor beta chains came from one sample sequenced in a study of blood T cell repertoires in COVID-19. The assay was immunoSEQ multiplex PCR, and TCRdb's table has in-frame clones only and misses some. The sample has about 400,000 clones; under 90% are singletons. The sample taken for sequencing was PBMCs or T cells enriched from blood (not recorded which). The receptors were gathered from a woman younger than 45 who had recovered from COVID-19.

The chain links TRBV11-2 to TRBJ1-5; 9 bases match TRBD1. Germline V gene data show CDR1 as SGHAT and CDR2 as FQNNGV. The CDR3 sequence is 15 residues long. The ends lost 6 bases at V and 4 bases at J; junction bases unmatched: 7. CDR3 sequence: CASSPGTGRNQPQHF. CDR3 DNA sequence: TGTGCCAGCAGTCCCGGGACAGGGAGGAATCAGCCCCAGCATTTT.

This clone was seen once. The gene calls are TRBV5-1 and TRBJ2-3; 13 bases agree with TRBD2. The ends lost 4 bases at V and 1 base at J; junction bases unmatched: 3. CDR3 size: 16 residues. Germline V gene sequence: CDR1 SGHRS, CDR2 YFSETQ. The CDR3 DNA is TGCGCCAGCAGCGCGGGGACTAGCGGGGGCACAGATACGCAGTATTTT. Protein sequence: CASSAGTSGGTDTQYF.

This clone was seen just once. The chain couples TRBV19 to TRBJ2-5, with 7 bases aligning to TRBD1. The CDR3 is made up of 13 amino acids. V dropped 3 bases and J dropped 3; count of bases not matched to a gene: 1. The germline V gene has CDR1 LNHDA and CDR2 SQIVND (reference sequence). The CDR3 DNA follows: TGTGCCAGTAGTATTGGGACAGAAGAGACCCAGTACTTC. Its protein product is CASSIGTEETQYF.

This clone was seen a single time. The chain uses TRBV6-5 and TRBJ1-5, with D possibly being TRBD1 (6 bases). The V gene's germline CDR1 is MNHEY and CDR2 SVGAGI. The V end lost 6 bases, the J end lost 3 bases, and 12 bases lay between the germline ends. The CDR3 covers 14 residues. The CDR3 loop is CASRAGTNNQPQHF. The DNA of the CDR3 is TGTGCCAGCAGAGCCGGGACAAACAATCAGCCCCAGCATTTT.

This rearrangement joins TRBV7-8 to TRBJ2-3, with 8 bases aligning to TRBD1. V gave up 1 base and J gave up 0 bases; unmatched junction bases: 9. This CDR3 has 18 residues. Germline assignment: CDR1 SGHVS and CDR2 FQNEAQ. CDR3: CASSLVSWQGASTDTQYF. The CDR3 nucleotides are TGTGCCAGCAGCTTAGTGTCTTGGCAGGGGGCGAGCACAGATACGCAGTATTTT.

This clone appeared once. This chain links TRBV5-6 with TRBJ2-7; D not resolved. V lost 0 bases and J lost 4, with 11 bases in between. CDR1 is SGHDT, CDR2 YYEEEE, per germline. The CDR3 extends over 14 amino acids. Written as DNA, the CDR3 is TGTGCCAGCAGCTTGGGGTTTGGCCCATACGAGCAGTACTTC. The encoded protein is CASSLGFGPYEQYF. The complete variable domain, with remaining parts taken from reference TRBV5-6 and TRBJ2-7, reads DAGVTQSPTHLIKTRGQQVTLRCSPKSGHDTVSWYQQALGQGPQFIFQYYEEEERQRGNFPDRFSGHQFPNYSSELNVNALLLGDSALYLCASSLGFGPYEQYFGPGTRLTVT.

The chain carries TRBV27 and TRBJ1-6, with 7 positions matching TRBD1. CDR1 is MNHEY, CDR2 SMNVEV, per germline (reference sequence). The CDR3 length is 15 residues. The junction had 9 bases not matched to a gene; V was cut back by 6 bases and J by 7 bases. CDR3 DNA: TGTGCCAGCAGCTTCTTGACAGGGTTGAATTCACCCCTCCACTTT. It codes for CASSFLTGLNSPLHF.

J is TRBJ1-1 and V is TRBV4-1; 9 positions match TRBD1. The CDR3 has 14 amino acids. The ends lost 6 bases at V and 5 bases at J; junction bases unmatched: 7. The V gene's germline CDR1 is MGHRA and CDR2 YSYEKL. The DNA of the CDR3 is TGCGCCAGCAGGACAGGGGGAGGAGGTACTGAAGCTTTCTTT. It specifies CASRTGGGGTEAFF.

The V and J genes are TRBV4-2 and TRBJ2-1; 12 bases map to TRBD2. V lost 0 bases and J lost 4; bases outside the gene matches: 4. Germline CDR1 and CDR2: LGHNA and YNFKEQ. CDR3 length: 17 amino acids. The CDR3: CASSQDPTSGGYNEQFF. The CDR3 DNA is TGTGCCAGCAGCCAAGATCCCACTAGCGGGGGGTACAATGAGCAGTTCTTC.

This rearrangement joins TRBV20-1 to TRBJ1-2, with TRBD1 matching 8 bases. The CDR3 consists of 13 residues. Germline trimming cut 3 bases from V and 5 bases from J; bases unmatched to any gene: 5. Germline assignment: CDR1 DFQATT and CDR2 SNEGSKA (reference sequence). The CDR3 sequence: CSASQDRGYGYTF. The DNA for the CDR3 is TGCAGTGCTAGTCAAGACAGGGGATATGGCTACACCTTC.

The CDR3 DNA reads as TGTGCCAGCAGTTCCCAGGGATCAGGTCAGCCCCAGCATTTT. Encoded protein: CASSSQGSGQPQHF. The V and J genes are TRBV6-5 and TRBJ1-5, with D possibly matching TRBD1 (5 bases). V was cut by 4 bases and J by 6 bases, with 13 bases left in between. CDR3 length: 14 amino acids. Germline V lookup: CDR1 MNHEY, CDR2 SVGAGI.

There are a few counts of this clone. The chain links TRBV7-3 to TRBJ2-3; 7 nucleotides match TRBD2. V was clipped by 2 bases and J by 1 base; unmatched bases: 6. The CDR3 runs to 16 residues. The V gene's germline CDR1 is SGHTA and CDR2 FQGTGA. In DNA, the CDR3 is TGTGCCAGCAGCTTAGTAGTGGCGGGAGGCACAGATACGCAGTATTTT. This codes for CASSLVVAGGTDTQYF.

The CDR3 bases are TGTGCCAGCAGTTTCCGAGGGCCGGGGCCCCAGCATTTT. Residues: CASSFRGPGPQHF. V gene TRBV28 combines with J gene TRBJ1-5; D ambiguous. The CDR3 has 13 amino acids. Deletions cut 3 bases from V and 9 bases from J, with 12 bases between. CDR1 is MDHEN, CDR2 SYDVKM, per germline.

The chain employs TRBV18 and TRBJ1-3; D gene unclear. V was cut by 1 base and J by 4 bases, with 11 bases left in between. Germline V gene lookup returns CDR1 KGHSH and CDR2 LQKENI. There are 15 residues in the CDR3. DNA of the CDR3: TGTGCCAGCTCACCACTACAAGGGAGCGGAAACACCATATATTTT. Encoded protein: CASSPLQGSGNTIYF.

This clone has just one count. The J gene is TRBJ1-5, the V gene TRBV30; 10 bases agree with TRBD1. This CDR3 contains 15 residues. Germline CDR1 GTSNPN, CDR2 SVGIG (reference sequence). V shed 2 bases and J 2 bases; nucleotides not matched to a gene: 3. The CDR3 sequence is CAWSSGTGGNQPQHF. CDR3 sequence (DNA): TGTGCCTGGAGTAGCGGGACAGGGGGCAATCAGCCCCAGCATTTT.

This chain links TRBV6-6 with TRBJ1-5; D unresolved. The V gene lost 0 bases and the J gene lost 4 bases, with 7 bases spanning the gap. Germline CDR1 is MNHNY and CDR2 is SVGAGI (reference sequence). The CDR3 covers 14 residues. CDR3 DNA: TGTGCCAGCAGTTACTCTGTAATGAATCAGCCCCAGCATTTT. It yields the protein CASSYSVMNQPQHF.

This sequence joins TRBV28 and TRBJ1-6, with D unresolved. CDR1 is MDHEN, CDR2 SYDVKM, per germline. Trimming stripped 6 bases from V and 3 bases from J, with 6 bases between. The CDR3 is 13 amino acids. In DNA form, the CDR3 reads TGTGCCAGCAGCGGACTCTATAATTCACCCCTCCACTTT. This codes for CASSGLYNSPLHF.

DNA of the CDR3: TGCGCCAGCAGCGATTCCCCCGACAGGGGGAACACCATATATTTT. Its protein is CASSDSPDRGNTIYF. The chain links TRBV5-1 to TRBJ1-3; 9 nucleotides match TRBD1. With 4 bases clipped from V and 7 bases from J, the junction kept 9 bases outside the gene matches. This CDR3 comprises 15 residues. CDR1 SGHRS and CDR2 YFSETQ come from the germline V gene. The complete variable domain, with remaining parts taken from reference TRBV5-1 and TRBJ1-3, reads KAGVTQTPRYLIKTRGQQVTLSCSPISGHRSVSWYQQTPGQGLQFLFEYFSETQRNKGNFPGRFSGRQFSNSRSEMNVSTLELGDSALYLCASSDSPDRGNTIYFGEGSWLTVV.

The table lists this clone with a few counts. The chain is built from TRBV5-1 and TRBJ2-2, with D uncertain. The germline V and J ends were trimmed by 1 base and 1 base, with 8 bases remaining between them. CDR1 SGHRS and CDR2 YFSETQ come from the germline V gene. There are 15 residues in the CDR3. The CDR3 protein is CASSLWPENTGELFF. CDR3 nucleotides: TGCGCCAGCAGCTTGTGGCCAGAGAACACCGGGGAGCTGTTTTTT.

The chain is built from TRBV7-9 and TRBJ2-7; 7 nucleotides align to TRBD1. V shed 4 bases and J 2 bases; nucleotides not matched to a gene: 14. The germline V gene has CDR1 SEHNR and CDR2 FQNEAQ (reference sequence). This CDR3 comprises 17 residues. CDR3 in amino acids: CASSSLLTGEKTYEQYF. The DNA of the CDR3 is TGTGCCAGCAGCTCCCTCCTAACAGGGGAAAAAACCTACGAGCAGTACTTC.

V is TRBV19 and J is TRBJ2-7; D may be TRBD1 (5 bases). This CDR3 is built from 13 residues. Germline assignment: CDR1 LNHDA and CDR2 SQIVND (reference sequence). The V end was cut by 7 bases, the J end by 3 bases, with 13 bases between. The CDR3 coding sequence is TGTGCCAGTACCGATAACAGGAACTACGAGCAGTACTTC. Its translation: CASTDNRNYEQYF.

The chain has TRBV5-6 and TRBJ1-4; 7 nucleotides align to TRBD1. Losses at the gene ends were 3 bases for V and 5 bases for J; bases not matched to a gene: 4. CDR3 length equals 14 residues. Germline V gene lookup returns CDR1 SGHDT and CDR2 YYEEEE. The CDR3: CASSYRGFNEKLFF. In DNA form, the CDR3 reads TGTGCCAGCAGCTACAGGGGATTCAATGAAAAACTGTTTTTT.